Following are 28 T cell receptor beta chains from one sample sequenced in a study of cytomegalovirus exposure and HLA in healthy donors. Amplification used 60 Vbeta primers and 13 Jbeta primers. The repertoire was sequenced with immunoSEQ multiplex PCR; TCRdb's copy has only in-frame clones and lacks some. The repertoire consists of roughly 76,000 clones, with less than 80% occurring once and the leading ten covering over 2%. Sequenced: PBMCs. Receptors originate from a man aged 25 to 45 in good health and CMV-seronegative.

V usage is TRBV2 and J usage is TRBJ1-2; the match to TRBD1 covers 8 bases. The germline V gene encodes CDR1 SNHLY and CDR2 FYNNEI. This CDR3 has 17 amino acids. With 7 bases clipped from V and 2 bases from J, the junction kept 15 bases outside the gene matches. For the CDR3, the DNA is TGTGCCAGCACCGCTTTTTCTGGACAGGGCCTAAACTATGGCTACACCTTC. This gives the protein CASTAFSGQGLNYGYTF.

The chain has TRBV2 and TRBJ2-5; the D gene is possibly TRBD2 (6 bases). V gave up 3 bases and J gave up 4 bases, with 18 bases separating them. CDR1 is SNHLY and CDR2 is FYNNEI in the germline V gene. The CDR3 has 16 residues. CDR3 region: CASSDPGGKGRETQYF. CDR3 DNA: TGTGCCAGCAGTGACCCTGGCGGGAAAGGGAGAGAGACCCAGTACTTC.

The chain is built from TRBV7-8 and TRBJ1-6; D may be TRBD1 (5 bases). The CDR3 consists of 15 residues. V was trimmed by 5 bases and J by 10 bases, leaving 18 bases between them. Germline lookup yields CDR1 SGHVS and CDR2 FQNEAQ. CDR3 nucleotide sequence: TGTGCCAGCAGCCTCGTCGTTGGGGCCGGGTCACCCCTCCACTTT. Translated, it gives CASSLVVGAGSPLHF. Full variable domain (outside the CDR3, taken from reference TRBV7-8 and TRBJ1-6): GAGVSQSPRYKVAKRGQDVALRCDPISGHVSLFWYQQALGQGPEFLTYFQNEAQLDKSGLPSDRFFAERPEGSVSTLKIQRTQQEDSAVYLCASSLVVGAGSPLHFGNGTRLTVT.

The CDR3 nucleotides read TGTGCCAGCAGTCCGACAGGGAGGTCCTACGAGCAGTACTTC. It translates to CASSPTGRSYEQYF. This chain links TRBV6-5 with TRBJ2-5, with a weak D call TRBD1 (7 bases). The J call may be faulty, since TRBJ2-7 better matches the DNA end. CDR1 and CDR2 (germline): MNHEY, SVGAGI. The CDR3 has 14 amino acids.

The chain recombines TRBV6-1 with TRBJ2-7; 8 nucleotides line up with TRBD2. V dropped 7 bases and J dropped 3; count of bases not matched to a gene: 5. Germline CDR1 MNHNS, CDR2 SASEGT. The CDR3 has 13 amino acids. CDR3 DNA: TGTGCCAGCATTTCGGGGGGGAGCTACGAGCAGTACTTC. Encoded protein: CASISGGSYEQYF.

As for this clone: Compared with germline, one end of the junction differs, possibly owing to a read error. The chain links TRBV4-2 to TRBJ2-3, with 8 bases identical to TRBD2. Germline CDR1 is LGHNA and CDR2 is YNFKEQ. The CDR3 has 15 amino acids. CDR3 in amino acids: CPSSLTSGSTDTQYF. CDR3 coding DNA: TGTCCCAGCAGCCTTACTAGCGGAAGCACAGATACGCAGTATTTT.

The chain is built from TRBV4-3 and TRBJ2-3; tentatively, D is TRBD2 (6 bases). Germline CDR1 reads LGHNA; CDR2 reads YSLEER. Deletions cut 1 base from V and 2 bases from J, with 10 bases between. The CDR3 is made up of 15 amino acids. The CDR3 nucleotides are TGCGCCAGCAGCCAAGCGAGCGGGCCCACAGATACGCAGTATTTT. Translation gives CASSQASGPTDTQYF.

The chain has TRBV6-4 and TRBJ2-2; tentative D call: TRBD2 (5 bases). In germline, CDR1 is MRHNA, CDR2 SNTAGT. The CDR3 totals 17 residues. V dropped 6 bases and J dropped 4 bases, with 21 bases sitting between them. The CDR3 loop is CASSRTLLRAFTGELFF. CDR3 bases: TGTGCCAGCAGCAGAACGTTACTGAGGGCCTTCACCGGGGAGCTGTTTTTT.

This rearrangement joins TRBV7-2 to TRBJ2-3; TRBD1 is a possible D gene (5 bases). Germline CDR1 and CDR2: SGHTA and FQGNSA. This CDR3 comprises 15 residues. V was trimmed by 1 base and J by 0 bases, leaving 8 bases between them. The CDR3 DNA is TGTGCCAGCAGCTTAGGGACACCGAGCACAGATACGCAGTATTTT. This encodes CASSLGTPSTDTQYF. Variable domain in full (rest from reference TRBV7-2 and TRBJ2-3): GAGVSQSPSNKVTEKGKDVELRCDPISGHTALYWYRQSLGQGLEFLIYFQGNSAPDKSGLPSDRFSAERTGGSVSTLTIQRTQQEDSAVYLCASSLGTPSTDTQYFGPGTRLTVL.

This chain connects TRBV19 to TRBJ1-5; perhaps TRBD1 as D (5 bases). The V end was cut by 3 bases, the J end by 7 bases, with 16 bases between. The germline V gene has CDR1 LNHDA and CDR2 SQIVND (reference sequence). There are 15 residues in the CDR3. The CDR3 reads CASSIVARARQPQHF. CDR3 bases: TGTGCCAGTAGTATTGTCGCCAGGGCGAGACAGCCCCAGCATTTT.

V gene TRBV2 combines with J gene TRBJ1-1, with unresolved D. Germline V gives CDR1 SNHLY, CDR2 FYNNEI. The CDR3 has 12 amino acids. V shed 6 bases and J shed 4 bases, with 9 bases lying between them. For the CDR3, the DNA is TGTGCCAGCAGCGGGAACCCCACTGAAGCTTTCTTT. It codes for CASSGNPTEAFF.

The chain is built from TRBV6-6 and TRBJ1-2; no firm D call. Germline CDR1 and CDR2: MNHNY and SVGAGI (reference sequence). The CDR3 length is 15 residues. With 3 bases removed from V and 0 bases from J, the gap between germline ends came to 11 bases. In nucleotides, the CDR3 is TGTGCCAGCAGTTATGTGGGCCACCCTAACTATGGCTACACCTTC. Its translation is CASSYVGHPNYGYTF.

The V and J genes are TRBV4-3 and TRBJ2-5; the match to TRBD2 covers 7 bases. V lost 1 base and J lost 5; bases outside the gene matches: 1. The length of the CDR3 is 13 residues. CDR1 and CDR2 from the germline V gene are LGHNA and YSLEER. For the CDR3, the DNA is TGCGCCAGCAGCCAAGCGCGGGAGGAGACCCAGTACTTC. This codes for CASSQAREETQYF.

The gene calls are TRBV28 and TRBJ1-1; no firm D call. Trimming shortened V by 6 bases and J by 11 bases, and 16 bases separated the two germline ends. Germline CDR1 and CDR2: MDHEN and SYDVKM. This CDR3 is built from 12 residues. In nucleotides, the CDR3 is TGTGCCAGCAGCCCCCGGGCTGGGGAGGCTTTCTTT. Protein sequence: CASSPRAGEAFF.

CDR3 in DNA: TGTGCCAGCAGCTTAAAAATGGCGGGGGGGGAGACCCAGTACTTC. Translation: CASSLKMAGGETQYF. The chain employs TRBV7-9 and TRBJ2-5, with 9 bases that match TRBD2. Germline lookup yields CDR1 SEHNR and CDR2 FQNEAQ (reference sequence). Trimming took 2 bases from V and 5 from J; bases not matched to a gene: 6. The CDR3 runs 15 residues.

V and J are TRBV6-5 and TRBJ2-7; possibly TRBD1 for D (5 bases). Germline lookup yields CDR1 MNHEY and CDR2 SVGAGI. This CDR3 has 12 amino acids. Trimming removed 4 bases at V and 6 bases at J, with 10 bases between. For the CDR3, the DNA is TGTGCCAGCAGTTCTCAGGGTAGCGAGCAGTACTTC. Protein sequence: CASSSQGSEQYF.

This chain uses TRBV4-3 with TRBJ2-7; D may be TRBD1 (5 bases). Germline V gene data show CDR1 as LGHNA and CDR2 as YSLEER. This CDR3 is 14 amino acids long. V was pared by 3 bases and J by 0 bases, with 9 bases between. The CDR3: CASSQMDTSYEQYF. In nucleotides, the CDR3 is TGCGCCAGCAGCCAGATGGACACCTCCTACGAGCAGTACTTC.

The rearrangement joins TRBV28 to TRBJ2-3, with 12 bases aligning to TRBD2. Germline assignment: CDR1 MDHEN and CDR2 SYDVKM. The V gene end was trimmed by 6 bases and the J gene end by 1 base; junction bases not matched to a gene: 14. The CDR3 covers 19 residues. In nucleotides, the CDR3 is TGTGCCAGCAGCTACGGACTAGCGGGATTAGGAAGGGGCACAGATACGCAGTATTTT. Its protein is CASSYGLAGLGRGTDTQYF.

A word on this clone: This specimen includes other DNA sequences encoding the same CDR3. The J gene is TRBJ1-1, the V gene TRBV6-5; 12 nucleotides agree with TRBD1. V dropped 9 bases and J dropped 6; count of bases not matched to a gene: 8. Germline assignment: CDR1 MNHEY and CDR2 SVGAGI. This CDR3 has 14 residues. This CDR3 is CASSGTGGTAEAFF. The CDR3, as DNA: TGTGCCAGTAGTGGGACAGGGGGCACTGCTGAAGCTTTCTTT.

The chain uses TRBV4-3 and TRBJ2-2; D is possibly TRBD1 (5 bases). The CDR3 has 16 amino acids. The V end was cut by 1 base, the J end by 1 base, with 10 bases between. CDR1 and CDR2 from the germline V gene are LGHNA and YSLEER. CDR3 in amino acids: CASSQGFQGNTGELFF. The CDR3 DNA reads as TGCGCCAGCAGCCAAGGGTTTCAGGGGAACACCGGGGAGCTGTTTTTT.

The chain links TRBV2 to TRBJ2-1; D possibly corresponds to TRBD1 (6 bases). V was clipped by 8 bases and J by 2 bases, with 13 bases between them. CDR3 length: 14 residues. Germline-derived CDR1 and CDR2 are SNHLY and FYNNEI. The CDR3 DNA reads TGTGCCAGCTCCAGGGGATGGCCCTACAATGAGCAGTTCTTC. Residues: CASSRGWPYNEQFF.

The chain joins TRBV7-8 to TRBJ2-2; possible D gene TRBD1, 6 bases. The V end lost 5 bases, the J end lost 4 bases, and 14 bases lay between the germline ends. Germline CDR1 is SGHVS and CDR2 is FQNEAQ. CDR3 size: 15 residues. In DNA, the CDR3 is TGTGCCAGCAGCCATCACAGGGATCCCACCGGGGAGCTGTTTTTT. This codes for CASSHHRDPTGELFF. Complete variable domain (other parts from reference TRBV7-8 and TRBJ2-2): GAGVSQSPRYKVAKRGQDVALRCDPISGHVSLFWYQQALGQGPEFLTYFQNEAQLDKSGLPSDRFFAERPEGSVSTLKIQRTQQEDSAVYLCASSHHRDPTGELFFGEGSRLTVL.

CDR3 sequence: CASSVDYYGYTF. The DNA for the CDR3 is TGTGCCAGCAGCGTAGACTACTATGGCTACACCTTC. V is TRBV9 and J is TRBJ1-2; D gene uncertain. CDR3 length: 12 residues. Germline-derived CDR1 and CDR2 are SGDLS and YYNGEE. The V end lost 0 bases, the J end lost 3 bases, and 3 bases lay between the germline ends. The full variable domain, in which reference TRBV9 and TRBJ1-2 provide the parts outside the CDR3, is DSGVTQTPKHLITATGQRVTLRCSPRSGDLSVYWYQQSLDQGLQFLIQYYNGEERAKGNILERFSAQQFPDLHSELNLSSLELGDSALYFCASSVDYYGYTFGSGTRLTVV.

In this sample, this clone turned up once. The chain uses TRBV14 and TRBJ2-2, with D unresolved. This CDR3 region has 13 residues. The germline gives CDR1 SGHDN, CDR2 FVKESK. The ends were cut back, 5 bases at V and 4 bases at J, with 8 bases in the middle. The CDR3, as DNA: TGTGCCAGCAGCTTCCACAGCACCGGGGAGCTGTTTTTT. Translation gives CASSFHSTGELFF.

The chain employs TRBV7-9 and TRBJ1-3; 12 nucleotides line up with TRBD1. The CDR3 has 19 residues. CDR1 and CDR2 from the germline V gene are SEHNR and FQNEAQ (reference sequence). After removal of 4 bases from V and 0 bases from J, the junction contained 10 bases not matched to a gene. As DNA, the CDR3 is TGTGCCAGCAGCTCCCCGGGACAGGGGGCGAAGAGCTCTGGAAACACCATATATTTT. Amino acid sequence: CASSSPGQGAKSSGNTIYF.

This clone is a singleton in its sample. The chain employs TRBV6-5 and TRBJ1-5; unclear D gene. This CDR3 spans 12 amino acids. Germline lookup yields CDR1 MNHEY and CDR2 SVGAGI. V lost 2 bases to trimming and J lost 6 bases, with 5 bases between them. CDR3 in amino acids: CASSYSGQPQHF. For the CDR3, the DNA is TGTGCCAGCAGTTACAGCGGTCAGCCCCAGCATTTT.

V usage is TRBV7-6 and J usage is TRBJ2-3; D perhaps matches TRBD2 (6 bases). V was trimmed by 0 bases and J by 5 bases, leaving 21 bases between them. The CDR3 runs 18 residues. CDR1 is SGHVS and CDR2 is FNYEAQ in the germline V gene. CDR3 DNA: TGTGCCAGCAGCTTAGCGGCCTTTCTAGCGAACACGGGAGATACGCAGTATTTT. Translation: CASSLAAFLANTGDTQYF.

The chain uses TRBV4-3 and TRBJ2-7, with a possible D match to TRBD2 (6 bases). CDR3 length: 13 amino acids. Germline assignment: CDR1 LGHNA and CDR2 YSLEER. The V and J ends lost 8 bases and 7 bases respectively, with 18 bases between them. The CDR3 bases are TGCGCCAGCGGACTGGACTACGGCCGGGAGCAGTACTTC. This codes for CASGLDYGREQYF.